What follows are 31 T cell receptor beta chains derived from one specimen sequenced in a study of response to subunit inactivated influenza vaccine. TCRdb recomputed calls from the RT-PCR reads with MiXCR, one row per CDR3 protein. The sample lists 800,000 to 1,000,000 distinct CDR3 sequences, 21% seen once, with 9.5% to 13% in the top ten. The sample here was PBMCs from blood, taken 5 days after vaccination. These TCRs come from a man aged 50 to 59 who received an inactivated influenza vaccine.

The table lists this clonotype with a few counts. CDR3 region: CASSLTWGDEQFF. CDR3 sequence (DNA): TGTGCCAGCAGCTTAACCTGGGGCGATGAGCAGTTCTTC. The chain is built from TRBV7-3 and TRBJ2-1; perhaps TRBD1 as D (5 bases). Deletions cut 0 bases from V and 8 bases from J, with 8 bases between. This CDR3 comprises 13 residues. CDR1 and CDR2 from the germline V gene are SGHTA and FQGTGA.

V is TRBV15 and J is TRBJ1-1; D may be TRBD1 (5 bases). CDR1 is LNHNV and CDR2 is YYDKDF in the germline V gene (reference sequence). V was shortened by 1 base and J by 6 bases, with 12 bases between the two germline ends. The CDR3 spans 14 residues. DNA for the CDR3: TGTGCCACCAGCAGAGGGGACCGGGGGGCTGAAGCTTTCTTT. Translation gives CATSRGDRGAEAFF.

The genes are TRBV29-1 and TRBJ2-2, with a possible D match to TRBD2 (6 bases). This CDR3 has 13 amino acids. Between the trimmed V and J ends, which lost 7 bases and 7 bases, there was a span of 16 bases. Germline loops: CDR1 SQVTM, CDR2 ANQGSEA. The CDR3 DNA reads TGCAGCGCTGGCGGGATGGAGGGCGGGGAGCTGTTTTTT. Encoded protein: CSAGGMEGGELFF.

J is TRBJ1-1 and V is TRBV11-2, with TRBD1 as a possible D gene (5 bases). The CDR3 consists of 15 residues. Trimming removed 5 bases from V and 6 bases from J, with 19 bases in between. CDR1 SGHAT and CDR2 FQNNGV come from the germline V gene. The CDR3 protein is CASSRALGVVSEAFF. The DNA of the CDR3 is TGTGCCAGCAGCCGGGCTTTGGGGGTCGTCTCTGAAGCTTTCTTT.

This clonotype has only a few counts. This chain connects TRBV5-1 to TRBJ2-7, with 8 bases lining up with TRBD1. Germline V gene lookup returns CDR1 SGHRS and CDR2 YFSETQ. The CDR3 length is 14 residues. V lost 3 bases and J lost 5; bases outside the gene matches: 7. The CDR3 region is CASSSGQGWDEQYF. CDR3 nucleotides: TGCGCCAGCAGCTCCGGACAGGGCTGGGACGAGCAGTACTTC.

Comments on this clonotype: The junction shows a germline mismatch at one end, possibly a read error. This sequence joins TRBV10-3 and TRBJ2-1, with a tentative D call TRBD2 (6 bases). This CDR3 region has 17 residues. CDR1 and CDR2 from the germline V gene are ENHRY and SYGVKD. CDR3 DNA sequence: TGTGCCATCAGCCCCCAGTCCGGGGGTGACCCCTACAATGAGCAGCTCTTC. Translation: CAISPQSGGDPYNEQLF.

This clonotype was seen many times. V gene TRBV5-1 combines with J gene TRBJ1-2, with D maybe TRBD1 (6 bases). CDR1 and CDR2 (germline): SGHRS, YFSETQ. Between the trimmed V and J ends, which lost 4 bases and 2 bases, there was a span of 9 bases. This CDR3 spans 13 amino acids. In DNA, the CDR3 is TGCGCCAGCAGCAGGACAGTCAACTATGGCTACACCTTC. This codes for CASSRTVNYGYTF.

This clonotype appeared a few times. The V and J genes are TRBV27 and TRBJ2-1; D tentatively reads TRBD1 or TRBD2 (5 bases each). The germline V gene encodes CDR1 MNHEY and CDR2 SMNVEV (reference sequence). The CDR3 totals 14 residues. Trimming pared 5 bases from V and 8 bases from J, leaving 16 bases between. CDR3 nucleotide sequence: TGTGCCAGCAGTCCCCCCCGAGGGGTCCATGAGCAGTTCTTC. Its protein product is CASSPPRGVHEQFF.

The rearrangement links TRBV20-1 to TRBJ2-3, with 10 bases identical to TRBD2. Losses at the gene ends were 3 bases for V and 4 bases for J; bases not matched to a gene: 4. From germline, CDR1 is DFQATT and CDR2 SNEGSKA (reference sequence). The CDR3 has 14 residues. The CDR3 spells CSASLSGGADTQYF. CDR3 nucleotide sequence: TGCAGTGCTAGCCTAAGCGGGGGGGCAGATACGCAGTATTTT.

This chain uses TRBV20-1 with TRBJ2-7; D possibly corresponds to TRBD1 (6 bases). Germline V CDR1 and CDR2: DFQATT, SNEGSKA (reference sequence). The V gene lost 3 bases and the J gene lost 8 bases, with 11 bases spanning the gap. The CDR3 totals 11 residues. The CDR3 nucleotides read TGCAGTGCTAGCATCAGGGGCAAGCAGTACTTC. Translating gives CSASIRGKQYF.

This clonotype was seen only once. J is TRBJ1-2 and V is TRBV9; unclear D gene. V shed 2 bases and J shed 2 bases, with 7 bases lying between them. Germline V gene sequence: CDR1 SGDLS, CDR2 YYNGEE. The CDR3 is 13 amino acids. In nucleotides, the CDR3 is TGTGCCAGCAGCGTTGGGGTAAACTATGGCTACACCTTC. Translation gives CASSVGVNYGYTF.

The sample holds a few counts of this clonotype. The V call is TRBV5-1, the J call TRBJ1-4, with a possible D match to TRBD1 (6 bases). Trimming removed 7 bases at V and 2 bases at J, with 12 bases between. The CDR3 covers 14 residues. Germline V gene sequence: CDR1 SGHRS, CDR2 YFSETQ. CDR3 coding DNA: TGCGCCAGCCGCCTCGACAGGACTAATGAAAAACTGTTTTTT. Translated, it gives CASRLDRTNEKLFF.

The DNA for the CDR3 is TGCAGTGCTGAGAGCAGGGGGGTTACAGAGGAGACCCAGTACTTC. The encoded protein is CSAESRGVTEETQYF. The chain carries TRBV20-1 and TRBJ2-5; the D gene is possibly TRBD1 (7 bases). The V gene lost 5 bases and the J gene lost 5 bases, with 21 bases spanning the gap. Germline values: CDR1 DFQATT, CDR2 SNEGSKA (reference sequence). This CDR3 has 15 residues.

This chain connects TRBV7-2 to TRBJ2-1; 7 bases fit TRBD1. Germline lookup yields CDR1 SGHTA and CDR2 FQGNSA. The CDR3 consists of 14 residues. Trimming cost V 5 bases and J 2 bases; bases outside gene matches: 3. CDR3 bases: TGTGCCAGCAGCGCGACAGGGCCCTACAATGAGCAGTTCTTC. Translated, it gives CASSATGPYNEQFF.

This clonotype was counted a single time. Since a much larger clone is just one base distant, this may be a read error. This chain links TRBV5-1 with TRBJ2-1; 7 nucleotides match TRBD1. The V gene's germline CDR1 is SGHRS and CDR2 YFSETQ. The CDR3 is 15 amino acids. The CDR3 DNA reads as TGCACCAGCAGCGTATCGGGACAGCCCTACAATGAGCAGTTCTTC. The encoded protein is CTSSVSGQPYNEQFF.

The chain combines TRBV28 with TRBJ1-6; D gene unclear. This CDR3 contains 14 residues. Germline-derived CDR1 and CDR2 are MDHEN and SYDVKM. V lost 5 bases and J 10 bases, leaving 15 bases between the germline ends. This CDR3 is CASSQPIHGSPLHF. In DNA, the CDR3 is TGTGCCAGCAGTCAACCTATACACGGATCACCCCTCCACTTT. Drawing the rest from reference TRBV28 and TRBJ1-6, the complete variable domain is DVKVTQSSRYLVKRTGEKVFLECVQDMDHENMFWYRQDPGLGLRLIYFSYDVKMKEKGDIPEGYSVSREKKERFSLILESASTNQTSMYLCASSQPIHGSPLHFGNGTRLTVT.

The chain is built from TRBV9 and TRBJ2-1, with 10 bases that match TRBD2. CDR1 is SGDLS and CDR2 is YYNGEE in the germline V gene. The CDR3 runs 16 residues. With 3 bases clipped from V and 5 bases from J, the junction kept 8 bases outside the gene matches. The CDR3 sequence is CASSALAGGHDNEQFF. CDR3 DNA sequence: TGTGCCAGCAGCGCCTTAGCGGGAGGCCATGACAATGAGCAGTTCTTC.

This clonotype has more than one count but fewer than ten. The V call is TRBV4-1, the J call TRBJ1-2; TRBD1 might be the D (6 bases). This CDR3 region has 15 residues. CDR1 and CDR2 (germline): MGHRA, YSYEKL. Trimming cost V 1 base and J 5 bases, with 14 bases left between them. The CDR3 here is CASSQVWGAHYGYTF. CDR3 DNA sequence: TGCGCCAGCAGCCAAGTGTGGGGGGCGCATTATGGCTACACCTTC.

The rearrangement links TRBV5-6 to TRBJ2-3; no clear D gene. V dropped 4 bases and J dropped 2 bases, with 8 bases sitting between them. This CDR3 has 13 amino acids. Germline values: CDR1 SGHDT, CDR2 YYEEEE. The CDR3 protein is CASSAANTDTQYF. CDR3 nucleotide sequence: TGTGCCAGCAGCGCTGCGAACACAGATACGCAGTATTTT. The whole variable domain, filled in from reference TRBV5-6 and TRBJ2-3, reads DAGVTQSPTHLIKTRGQQVTLRCSPKSGHDTVSWYQQALGQGPQFIFQYYEEEERQRGNFPDRFSGHQFPNYSSELNVNALLLGDSALYLCASSAANTDTQYFGPGTRLTVL.

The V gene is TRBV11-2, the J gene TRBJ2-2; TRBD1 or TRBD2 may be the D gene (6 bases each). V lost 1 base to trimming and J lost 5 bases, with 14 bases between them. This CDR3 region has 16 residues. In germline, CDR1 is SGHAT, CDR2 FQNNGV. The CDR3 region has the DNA TGTGCCAGCAGCTTAGCCCCGGGGGCGGGTACCGGGGAGCTGTTTTTT. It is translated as CASSLAPGAGTGELFF.

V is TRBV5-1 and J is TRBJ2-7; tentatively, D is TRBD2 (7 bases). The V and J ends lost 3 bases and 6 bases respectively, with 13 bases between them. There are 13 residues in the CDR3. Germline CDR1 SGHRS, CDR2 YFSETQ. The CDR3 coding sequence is TGCGCCAGCAGCTGGGGGGGCTTCATCGAGCAGTACTTC. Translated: CASSWGGFIEQYF.

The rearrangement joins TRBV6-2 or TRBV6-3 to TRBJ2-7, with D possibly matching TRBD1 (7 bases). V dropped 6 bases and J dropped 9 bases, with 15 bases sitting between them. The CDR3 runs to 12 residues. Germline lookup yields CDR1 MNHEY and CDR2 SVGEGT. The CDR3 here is CASRGGTAAQYF. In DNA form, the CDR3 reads TGTGCCAGCAGGGGCGGGACAGCCGCGCAGTACTTC.

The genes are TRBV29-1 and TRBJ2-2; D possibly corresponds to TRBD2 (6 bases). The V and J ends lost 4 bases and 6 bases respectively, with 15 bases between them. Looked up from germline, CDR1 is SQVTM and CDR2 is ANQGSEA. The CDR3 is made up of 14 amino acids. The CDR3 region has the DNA TGCAGCGTTGGGGCTAGCGTGAATTCCGGGGAGCTGTTTTTT. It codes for CSVGASVNSGELFF.

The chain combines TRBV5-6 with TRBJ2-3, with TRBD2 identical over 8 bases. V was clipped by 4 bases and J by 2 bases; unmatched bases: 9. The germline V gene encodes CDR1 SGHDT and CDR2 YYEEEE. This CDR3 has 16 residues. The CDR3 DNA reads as TGTGCCAGCAGCGTACTAGCGGAGTCTACCACAGATACGCAGTATTTT. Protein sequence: CASSVLAESTTDTQYF. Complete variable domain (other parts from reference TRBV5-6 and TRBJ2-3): DAGVTQSPTHLIKTRGQQVTLRCSPKSGHDTVSWYQQALGQGPQFIFQYYEEEERQRGNFPDRFSGHQFPNYSSELNVNALLLGDSALYLCASSVLAESTTDTQYFGPGTRLTVL.

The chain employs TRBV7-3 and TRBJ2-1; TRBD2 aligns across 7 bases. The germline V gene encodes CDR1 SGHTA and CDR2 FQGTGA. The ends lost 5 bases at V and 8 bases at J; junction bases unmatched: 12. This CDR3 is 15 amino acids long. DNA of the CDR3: TGTGCCAGCAGCCTGGGACTATATAACGGGGATGAGCAGTTCTTC. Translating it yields CASSLGLYNGDEQFF.

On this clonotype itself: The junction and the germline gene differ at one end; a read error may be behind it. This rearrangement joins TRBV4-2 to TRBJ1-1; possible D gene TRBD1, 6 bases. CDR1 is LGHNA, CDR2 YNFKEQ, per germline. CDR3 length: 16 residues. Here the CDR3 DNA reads TGTGCCAGCAGTCAAGCTTGGGGGGGGCAGGCCACTGAAGCTTTCTTT. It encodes CASSQAWGGQATEAFF.

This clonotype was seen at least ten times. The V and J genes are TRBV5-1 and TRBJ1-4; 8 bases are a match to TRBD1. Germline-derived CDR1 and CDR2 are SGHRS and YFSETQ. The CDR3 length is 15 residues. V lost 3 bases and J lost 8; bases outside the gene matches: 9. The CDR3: CASSSAGTGGEKLFF. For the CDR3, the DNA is TGCGCCAGCAGCTCAGCCGGGACAGGCGGGGAAAAACTGTTTTTT.

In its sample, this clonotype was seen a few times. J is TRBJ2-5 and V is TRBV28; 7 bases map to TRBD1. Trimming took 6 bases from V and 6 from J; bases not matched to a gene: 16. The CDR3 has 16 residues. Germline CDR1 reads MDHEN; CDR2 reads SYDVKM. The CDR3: CASSLGGTGVWKTQYF. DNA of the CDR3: TGTGCCAGCAGCCTAGGGGGCACTGGAGTGTGGAAGACCCAGTACTTC.

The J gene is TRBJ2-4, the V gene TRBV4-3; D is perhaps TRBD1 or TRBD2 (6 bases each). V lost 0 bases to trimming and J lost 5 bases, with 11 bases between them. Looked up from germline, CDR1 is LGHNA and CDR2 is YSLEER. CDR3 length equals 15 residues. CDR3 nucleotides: TGCGCCAGCAGCCAAGATTGGGGGGCAGAAAACATTCAGTACTTC. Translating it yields CASSQDWGAENIQYF.

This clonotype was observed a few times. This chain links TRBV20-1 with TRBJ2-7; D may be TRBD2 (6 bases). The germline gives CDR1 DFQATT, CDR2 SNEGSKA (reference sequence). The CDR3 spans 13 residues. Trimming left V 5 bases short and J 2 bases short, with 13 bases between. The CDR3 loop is CSAGGGSAYEQYF. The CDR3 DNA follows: TGCAGTGCTGGAGGAGGGTCAGCCTACGAGCAGTACTTC.

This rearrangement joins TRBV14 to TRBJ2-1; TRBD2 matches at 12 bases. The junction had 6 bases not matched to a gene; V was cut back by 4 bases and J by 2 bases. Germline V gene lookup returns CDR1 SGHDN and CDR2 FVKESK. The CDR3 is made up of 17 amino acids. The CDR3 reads CASSPPSGRAAYNEQFF. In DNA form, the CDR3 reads TGTGCCAGCAGCCCCCCTAGCGGGAGGGCCGCCTACAATGAGCAGTTCTTC.